This T cell receptor beta chain was sequenced in a study of Ad26.COV2.S vaccination and SARS-CoV-2 variants. Produced via immunoSEQ multiplex PCR; TCRdb's table is partial and in-frame only. The sample holds about 350,000 clones, 85% seen once. Treatment given: some 20 received Ad26.COV2.S at low or high dose, single or two shots; 5 received placebo; per-sample allocation not given. Day 63 after the first injection of vaccine or placebo was the sampling time. Per the germline V gene, CDR1 is MNHEY and CDR2 is SVGAGI. The CDR3 has 12 residues. The V end lost 5 bases, the J end lost 6 bases, and 10 bases lay between the germline ends.

The sequence derives from a person aged 18-65 years who received the Ad26.COV2.S COVID-19 vaccine or a placebo. Specimen: peripheral blood, collected in a trial of Ad26.COV2.S vaccine versus placebo. The chain uses TRBV6-5 and TRBJ1-1; D may be TRBD1 (5 bases). The CDR3 is CASSTLGAEAFF. The CDR3 coding sequence is TGTGCCAGCAGTACTTTGGGGGCTGAAGCTTTCTTT.